Listed here is a single TCR beta chain. The data belong to a study of OX40 agonist ivuxolimab in advanced cancers. Trimming cost V 5 bases and J 7 bases, with 6 bases left between them. Germline V gives CDR1 WNHNN, CDR2 SYGVQD (reference sequence). The CDR3 has 11 residues. Data came from immunoSEQ multiplex PCR; TCRdb stores just in-frame clones and leaves some out. The sample has 30,000 to 35,000 clones, 65% to 80% seen once. The sequenced sample was CD4+ or CD8+ T cells sorted from blood, obtained in a trial of the OX40 agonist ivuxolimab. This chain links TRBV10-1 with TRBJ2-1; D is unresolved. The clonotype originates from an adult with an advanced solid tumor such as melanoma, head and neck, liver or kidney cancer. The CDR3, as DNA: TGCGCCAGCAGTTCACGGAATGAGCAGTTCTTC. Amino acids: CASSSRNEQFF.